This T cell receptor (beta chain) was obtained from a study of regulatory T cells in long-lasting Graves disease. Time point reported: persistent/refractory GD, antithyroid drugs over 5 years with positive TRAb. After RNA was extracted from PBMCs, the TCR library was made from it. The CDR3 is 15 residues long. After removal of 6 bases from V and 7 bases from J, the junction contained 12 bases not matched to a gene. This clonotype was recorded many times. Its antigen is unidentified. Library construction for TCR beta used iRepertoire HTBI primers and Arm-PCR of CDR3 regions. TCRdb fed the multiplex PCR reads into MiXCR, producing one record per CDR3 protein. The sample lists a few hundred thousand distinct CDR3 sequences, approximately 25% occurring once. Overall study findings and caveats: Persistent disease samples used TRBV28, TRBJ1-2 and TRBJ2-5 preferentially. TCR diversity was lower in persistent than newly diagnosed Graves' disease. Tissue studied was limited to peripheral blood, excluding thyroid tissue.

The receptor comes from a woman in her thirties or forties with Graves disease. This chain joins TRBV12-3 or TRBV12-4 and TRBJ2-7; 10 nucleotides align to TRBD1. This material consisted of peripheral blood mononuclear cells (PBMCs), taken when the disease was refractory, from a patient treated with antithyroid drugs. This CDR3 is CASSYRTGGRREQYF. Here the CDR3 DNA reads TGTGCCAGCAGCTACAGGACAGGGGGAAGGAGGGAGCAGTACTTC.